This T cell receptor beta chain was sequenced in a study of T cells in Graves' hyperthyroidism and ophthalmopathy. Trimming removed 3 bases from V and 5 bases from J; junction bases left unmatched: 7. Germline CDR1 reads SGHRS; CDR2 reads YFSETQ. This CDR3 spans 15 amino acids. There are a few counts of this clonotype. RNA transcripts provided the source from which TCR beta CDR3 regions were amplified. The TCR CDR3 was amplified in a first-round RT-PCR using the HTBI primer set. TCRdb fed the multiplex PCR reads into MiXCR, producing one record per CDR3 protein. The data hold approximately 380,000 distinct CDR3 sequences, with under 20% observed a single time.

The sequenced material came from blood. The TCR sequence derives from a man between 18 and 29 years old with Graves' ophthalmopathy. V and J are TRBV5-1 and TRBJ2-2, with TRBD1 matching 7 bases. The CDR3 sequence is CASSYGTEGTGELFF. The CDR3 region has the DNA TGCGCCAGCAGCTACGGGACAGAGGGAACCGGGGAGCTGTTTTTT.